Listed below are T cell receptor beta chains from one sample, sequenced in a study of blood T cell repertoires in COVID-19. Using immunoSEQ multiplex PCR, the repertoire was profiled, and TCRdb retains in-frame clones only, with some absent. The sample includes some 260,000 clones, 85% to 90% seen only once; the top ten take 1.5% to 2%. The sequenced sample was PBMCs or T cells enriched from blood (not recorded which). All receptors come from a man aged 40-50 years who had recovered from COVID-19. Both conserved end residues are part of each CDR3. The D gene is left open where the match is weak. The size of a clone is reported for some rows only, either as once, few or many, or as a class for expanded clones.

>-|-|14|TRBJ1-6|TRBV11-2
TGTGCCAGCAGCCACGCGGGGGGAAATTCACCCCTCCACTTT
CASSHAGGNSPLHF
>TRBD2|-|16|TRBJ2-1|TRBV19
TGTGCCAGTAGTACAACCGGGACTAGCGGGAACTATGAGCAGTTCTTC
CASSTTGTSGNYEQFF
>-|-|13|TRBJ1-2|TRBV19
TGTGCCAGTTACTTACAGGGATCGGGAGGCTACACCTTC
CASYLQGSGGYTF
>-|-|16|TRBJ2-6|TRBV19
TGTGCCAGTAGGAGAACAGGAAGCTCTGGGGCCAACGTCCTGACTTTC
CASRRTGSSGANVLTF
>-|-|18|TRBJ1-4|TRBV6-4
TGTGCCAGCAGTGATAACACCGGGGGGGCGGCAACTAATGAAAAACTGTTTTTT
CASSDNTGGAATNEKLFF
>-|-|15|TRBJ1-2|TRBV5-1
TGCGCCAGCAGCTGGACGGGGGGCGCGTCGGACGGCTACACCTTC
CASSWTGGASDGYTF
>-|-|14|TRBJ2-3|TRBV7-9
TGTGCCAGCAGCCCACCCACAAGCACAGATACGCAGTATTTT
CASSPPTSTDTQYF
>-|few|12|TRBJ2-7|TRBV2
TGTGCCAGCAGGGCATTTGTCCACGAGCAGTACTTC
CASRAFVHEQYF
>TRBD1|-|14|TRBJ2-7|TRBV7-9
TGTGCCAGCAGCCGGGGACAGCCATCTCACGAGCAGTACTTC
CASSRGQPSHEQYF
>-|-|17|TRBJ2-1|TRBV4-3
TGCGCCAGCAGCCAAAACGGGGCTAGCGCTACCTACAATGAGCAGTTCTTC
CASSQNGASATYNEQFF
>-|-|17|TRBJ2-3|TRBV3-1/TRBV3-2
TGTGCCAGCAGCCAAGATCTCCCGGGATCAAGGACAGATACGCAGTATTTT
CASSQDLPGSRTDTQYF
>TRBD2|-|15|TRBJ2-1|TRBV7-8
TGTGCCAGCAGCCCGTCTCGGGGGGTATACAATGAGCAGTTCTTC
CASSPSRGVYNEQFF
>TRBD2|-|17|TRBJ2-3|TRBV27
TGTGCCAGCGGAACTAGCGGGAGGGCCCTCGGCACAGATACGCAGTATTTT
CASGTSGRALGTDTQYF
>TRBD2|-|16|TRBJ2-3|TRBV7-8
TGTGCCAGCAGCTTAGGTACTAGCGGTAACACAGATACGCAGTATTTT
CASSLGTSGNTDTQYF
>TRBD2|-|14|TRBJ2-7|TRBV15
TGTGCCACCAGCCTAGCGGGAGGGGCTAGGGAGCAGTACTTC
CATSLAGGAREQYF
>TRBD1|-|16|TRBJ1-1|TRBV10-3
TGTGCCATCACCGACAACAGGGGGAAGGGGAACACTGAAGCTTTCTTT
CAITDNRGKGNTEAFF
>TRBD2|-|15|TRBJ2-7|TRBV7-2
TGTGCCAGCAGCTTAGCGATAGCGGGGGGATCGGAGCAGTACTTC
CASSLAIAGGSEQYF
>-|-|15|TRBJ1-5|TRBV6-2/TRBV6-3
TGTGCCAGCAGTGGAGGGGATTCGGGCAATCAGCCCCAGCATTTT
CASSGGDSGNQPQHF
>-|-|15|TRBJ1-2|TRBV4-2
TGTGCCAGCAGCCAAGATAGCCCCCTCCCCTATGGCTACACCTTC
CASSQDSPLPYGYTF
>-|-|13|TRBJ1-1|TRBV14
TGTGCCAGCAGCCAAGAGTCTACCACTGAAGCTTTCTTT
CASSQESTTEAFF
>-|-|14|TRBJ2-7|TRBV27
TGTGCCAGCAGTCCCGCCCCCATATCGGGCGAGCAGTACTTC
CASSPAPISGEQYF
>TRBD2|-|19|TRBJ2-2|TRBV10-1
TGCGCCAGCAGTGAGAGGGAGCGGGGGGCCTTTGCGAACACCGGGGAGCTGTTTTTT
CASSERERGAFANTGELFF
>TRBD2|-|12|TRBJ2-1|TRBV19
TGTGCCAGTGCCCTTAGCGGGGATGAGCAGTTCTTC
CASALSGDEQFF
>TRBD1|-|13|TRBJ1-1|TRBV6-5
TGTGCCAGCAGTTACGGGACAGGGGGCGAAGCTTTCTTT
CASSYGTGGEAFF
>-|-|15|TRBJ2-2|TRBV4-1
TGCGCCAGCAGCCAAGAGGACACCTCCCACGGGGAGCTGTTTTTT
CASSQEDTSHGELFF
>TRBD2|-|19|TRBJ2-1|TRBV4-2
TGTGCCAGCAGCCAAGATCGGGCTAGCGGGAGTTCCACCTACAATGAGCAGTTCTTC
CASSQDRASGSSTYNEQFF
>TRBD1|-|15|TRBJ1-2|TRBV30
TGTGCCTGGAGTGGCCCGGACAGGGTGCTCGGTGGCTACACCTTC
CAWSGPDRVLGGYTF
>TRBD1|-|14|TRBJ2-2|TRBV29-1
TGCAGCGCCCGGGACAGGGGAATGACCGGGGAGCTGTTTTTT
CSARDRGMTGELFF
>TRBD2|-|15|TRBJ2-3|TRBV7-8
TGTGCCAGCAGCCCCCGGGAGGGGGTCACAGATACGCAGTATTTT
CASSPREGVTDTQYF
>-|-|14|TRBJ2-2|TRBV16
TGTGCCAGCAGCCGAGGACGGGGCACCGGGGAGCTGTTTTTT
CASSRGRGTGELFF
>TRBD1|-|15|TRBJ2-7|TRBV7-9
TGTGCCAGCAGCAACCGGGACAGGGGCGTGTGGGAGCAGTACTTC
CASSNRDRGVWEQYF
>-|-|14|TRBJ1-6|TRBV28
TGTGCCAGCAGGATACAGCTCGAGAATTCACCCCTCCACTTT
CASRIQLENSPLHF
>-|-|13|TRBJ1-2|TRBV2
TGTGCCAGCAGCGCACATCTTAACTATGGCTACACCTTC
CASSAHLNYGYTF
>TRBD1|-|16|TRBJ2-3|TRBV9
TGTGCCAGCAGCGTAGTCCCGGACAGGCGGAGGGATACGCAGTATTTT
CASSVVPDRRRDTQYF
>-|-|15|TRBJ1-1|TRBV9
TGTGCCAGCAGCGTAGCAATAGCGGGGTGGAATGAAGCTTTCTTT
CASSVAIAGWNEAFF
>TRBD1|-|15|TRBJ1-4|TRBV5-1
TGCGCCAGCAGCTTGATGGGACAGGGGCAGGAAAAACTGTTTTTT
CASSLMGQGQEKLFF
>-|-|14|TRBJ2-7|TRBV6-5
TGTGCCAGCAAATCCGCCCGTAACACATACGAGCAGTACTTC
CASKSARNTYEQYF
>TRBD1|-|14|TRBJ1-2|TRBV2
TGTGCCAGCAGTGGGACAGGGCGTCGGGGTGGCTACACCTTC
CASSGTGRRGGYTF
>TRBD2|-|14|TRBJ2-5|TRBV7-9
TGTGCCAGCAGCGGGACTAGCGGGGGGCTACCGCTTTACTTC
CASSGTSGGLPLYF
>TRBD1|-|17|TRBJ2-1|TRBV7-8
TGTGCCATATCCAGCCGCGTAGGGACAGGAAAGATCAATGAGCAGTTCTTC
CAISSRVGTGKINEQFF
>-|-|13|TRBJ2-3|TRBV6-5
TGTGCCAGCAGACGACAGGGCACAGATACGCAGTATTTT
CASRRQGTDTQYF
>-|-|14|TRBJ1-6|TRBV10-3
TGTGCCATCAGGGCTGGTCGCAGTAATTCACCCCTCCACTTT
CAIRAGRSNSPLHF
>-|many|16|TRBJ2-3|TRBV4-1
TGCGCCAGCACCCCAGGATCAAGAGTTGGCACAGATACGCAGTATTTT
CASTPGSRVGTDTQYF
>TRBD2|-|16|TRBJ2-3|TRBV25-1
TGTGCCAGCAGTGAACCTAGCGGGGGTAGCACAGATACGCAGTATTTT
CASSEPSGGSTDTQYF
>TRBD1|-|15|TRBJ1-2|TRBV6-6
TGTGCCAGCAGTTACCTGGACAGGGGGCAGGATGGCTACACCTTC
CASSYLDRGQDGYTF